This TCR beta chain is drawn from a study of T-cell memory formation after mild COVID-19. In TCRdb, the 5' RACE reads were re-called with MiXCR into one record per CDR3 protein. The sample includes about 410,000 distinct CDR3 sequences, about 20% of them seen just once. The germline V and J ends were trimmed by 4 bases and 9 bases, with 19 bases remaining between them. The length of the CDR3 is 14 residues. Germline assignment: CDR1 SGHNT and CDR2 YYREEE (reference sequence). Source material: PBMCs or a T cell subset sorted from them (not recorded which). V usage is TRBV5-4 and J usage is TRBJ1-1, with D uncertain. The sequence came from a man aged 18-30 years who had mild COVID-19 (a few samples of this study predate the infection). Cell type and time point are not known. The CDR3 DNA follows: TGTGCCAGCAGCCCAAGGACTCTGTTACTTCAAGCTTTCTTT. Amino acid sequence: CASSPRTLLLQAFF.